These 3 T cell receptor beta chains share one sample of origin, sequenced in a study of OX40 agonist ivuxolimab in advanced cancers. Clones were sequenced by immunoSEQ multiplex PCR, and TCRdb holds only the in-frame ones, with some missing. There are over 50,000 clones in the sample; 83% occur only once, and approximately 0.7% lies in the top ten. The source was CD4+ or CD8+ T cells sorted from blood, collected in a trial of the OX40 agonist ivuxolimab. Receptors were obtained from an adult with an advanced solid tumor such as melanoma, head and neck, liver or kidney cancer.

The chain has TRBV21-1 and TRBJ2-5; the table's D call of TRBD2 was not tested on the DNA. TRBV21-1 constitutes a pseudogene. The CDR3 covers 18 residues. The CDR3: CASSKVTTRNGGQETQYF. CDR3 DNA: TGTGCCAGCAGCAAAGTTACGACCAGGAACGGGGGGCAAGAGACCCAGTACTTC.

Only a few counts were recorded for this clone. This sequence joins TRBV10-2 and TRBJ2-1, with TRBD2 as a possible D gene (5 bases). This CDR3 is built from 16 residues. Germline V gives CDR1 WSHSY, CDR2 SAAADI. V was trimmed by 0 bases and J by 0 bases, leaving 9 bases between them. CDR3 DNA sequence: TGCGCCAGCAGTGAGTCGTGGGAGAGCTCCTACAATGAGCAGTTCTTC. It codes for CASSESWESSYNEQFF.

Written as DNA, the CDR3 is TGTGCCAGCAGACGAGGCGGGGGGAGCGGGGAGCTGTTTTTT. Its protein product is CASRRGGGSGELFF. The chain couples TRBV13 to TRBJ2-2, with 8 nucleotides matching TRBD2. Per germline, CDR1 PRHDT and CDR2 FYEKMQ (reference sequence). This CDR3 spans 14 amino acids. With V trimmed by 6 bases and J by 7 bases, 7 bases remained unmatched.